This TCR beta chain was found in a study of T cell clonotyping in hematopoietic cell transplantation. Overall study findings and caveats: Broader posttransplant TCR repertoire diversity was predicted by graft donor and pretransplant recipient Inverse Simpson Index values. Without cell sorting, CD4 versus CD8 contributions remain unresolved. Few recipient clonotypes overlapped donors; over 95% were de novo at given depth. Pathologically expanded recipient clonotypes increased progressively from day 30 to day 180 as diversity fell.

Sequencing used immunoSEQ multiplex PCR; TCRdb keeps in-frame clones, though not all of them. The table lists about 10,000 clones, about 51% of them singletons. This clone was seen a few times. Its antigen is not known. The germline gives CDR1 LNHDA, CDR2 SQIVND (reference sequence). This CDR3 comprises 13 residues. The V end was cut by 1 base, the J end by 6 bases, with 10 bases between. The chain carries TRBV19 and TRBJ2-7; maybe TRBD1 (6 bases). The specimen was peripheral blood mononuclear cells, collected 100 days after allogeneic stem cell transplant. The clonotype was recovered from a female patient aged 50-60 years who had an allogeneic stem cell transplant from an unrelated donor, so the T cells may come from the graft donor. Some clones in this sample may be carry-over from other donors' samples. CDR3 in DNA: TGTGCCAGTAGTATAGGAACAGGGACCGAGCAGTACTTC. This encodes CASSIGTGTEQYF.